This entry features one T cell receptor (beta chain) sequence. These data belong to a study of blood T cell repertoires in COVID-19. Study-wide context: There were acute and convalescent COVID-19 samples, and they came from the United States, Italy and Spain. The cDNA or gDNA used as material had been derived from T cells, B-cell-depleted T cells, or PBMCs.

Data came from immunoSEQ multiplex PCR; TCRdb stores just in-frame clones and leaves some out. The sample lists about 66,000 clones, over 80% occurring once. CDR1 and CDR2 (germline): SQVTM, ANQGSEA. Germline trimming cut 4 bases from V and 4 bases from J; bases unmatched to any gene: 3. The CDR3 length is 13 residues. The chain is built from TRBV29-1 and TRBJ2-1, with 8 bases aligning to TRBD1. This TCR came from a human donor in a cohort sampled during active COVID-19. Sequenced sample: peripheral blood. The CDR3 DNA reads TGCAGCGTTGGTGACAGGGGTTACAATGAGCAGTTCTTC. Residues: CSVGDRGYNEQFF.